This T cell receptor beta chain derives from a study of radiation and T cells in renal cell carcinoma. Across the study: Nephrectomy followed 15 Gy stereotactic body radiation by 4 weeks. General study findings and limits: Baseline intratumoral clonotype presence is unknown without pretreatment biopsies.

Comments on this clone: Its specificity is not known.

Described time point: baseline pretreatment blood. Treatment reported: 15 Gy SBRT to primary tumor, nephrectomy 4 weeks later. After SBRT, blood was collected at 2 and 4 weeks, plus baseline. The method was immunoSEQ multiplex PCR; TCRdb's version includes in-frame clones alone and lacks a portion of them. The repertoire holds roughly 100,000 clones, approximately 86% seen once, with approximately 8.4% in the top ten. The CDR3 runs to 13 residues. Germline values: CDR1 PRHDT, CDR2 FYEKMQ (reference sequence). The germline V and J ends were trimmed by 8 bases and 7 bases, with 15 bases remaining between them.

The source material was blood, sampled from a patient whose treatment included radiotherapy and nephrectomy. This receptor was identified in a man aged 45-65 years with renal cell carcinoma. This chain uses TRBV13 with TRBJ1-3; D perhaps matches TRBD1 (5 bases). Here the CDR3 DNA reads TGTGCCAGCGCACTCCGAGGGGACAACACCATATATTTT. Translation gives CASALRGDNTIYF.